Following are 9 T cell receptor beta chains from one sample sequenced in a study of neurological immune-mediated disorders. MiXCR, applied by TCRdb to the 5' RACE reads, yields one record per CDR3 protein. The sample carries tens of thousands of distinct CDR3 sequences, around 6% recorded once. Material for sequencing was CD4+ T cells from blood. The receptors originated from a woman aged 40 to 50 in good health.

This clonotype has a count of ten or more. The chain links TRBV6-6 to TRBJ2-7, with 12 bases aligning to TRBD2. CDR1 MNHNY and CDR2 SVGAGI come from the germline V gene (reference sequence). V trimming: 0 bases; J trimming: 2 bases; junction bases outside the gene matches: 8. CDR3 length: 18 amino acids. CDR3 protein: CASSYSASGRAFAYEQYF. In DNA, the CDR3 is TGTGCCAGCAGTTACTCGGCTAGCGGGAGGGCATTTGCCTACGAGCAGTACTTC.

This clonotype was counted many times. The V and J genes are TRBV29-1 and TRBJ2-4; D is possibly TRBD1 (6 bases). Germline V gene sequence: CDR1 SQVTM, CDR2 ANQGSEA. The CDR3 contains 11 residues. The DNA for the CDR3 is TGCGGAGAGGCAGGGGTGAACATTCAGTACTTC. Its translation: CGEAGVNIQYF.

This clonotype was detected ten times or more. This chain uses TRBV7-9 with TRBJ2-7; a weak D match, TRBD1 (8 bases). This CDR3 comprises 14 residues. Germline V gives CDR1 SEHNR, CDR2 FQNEAQ (reference sequence). V was pared by 5 bases and J by 2 bases, with 13 bases between. CDR3 sequence reads: CASSPQGGAYEQYF. The CDR3 DNA is TGTGCCAGCAGCCCACAGGGGGGGGCCTACGAGCAGTACTTC.

This clonotype came up many times. The V gene is TRBV15, the J gene TRBJ2-7, with D possibly being TRBD2 (5 bases). V lost 5 bases and J 4 bases, leaving 12 bases between the germline ends. Germline assignment: CDR1 LNHNV and CDR2 YYDKDF (reference sequence). CDR3 size: 13 residues. The CDR3: CATSPGWEYEQYF. Here the CDR3 DNA reads TGTGCCACCAGCCCCGGATGGGAGTACGAGCAGTACTTC.

The sample holds many counts of this clonotype. V usage is TRBV11-3 and J usage is TRBJ2-1; 7 bases agree with TRBD2. Germline CDR1 SGHNT, CDR2 YENEEA. After removal of 4 bases from V and 0 bases from J, the junction contained 0 bases not matched to a gene. This CDR3 comprises 14 residues. The CDR3 region has the DNA TGTGCCAGCAGCTCGGGGGGCTCCTACAATGAGCAGTTCTTC. It specifies CASSSGGSYNEQFF.

There are many counts of this clonotype. The CDR3 loop reads CSASNPGLQETQYF. The CDR3 DNA reads TGCAGTGCTAGTAACCCGGGACTCCAAGAGACCCAGTACTTC. The chain carries TRBV20-1 and TRBJ2-5; D may be TRBD2 (6 bases). Trimming removed 3 bases from V and 1 base from J, with 12 bases in between. The length of the CDR3 is 14 residues. The germline CDR1 and CDR2 sequences are DFQATT and SNEGSKA (reference sequence).

This clonotype was seen at least ten times. The chain employs TRBV20-1 and TRBJ1-4; possibly TRBD1 for D (5 bases). The CDR3 runs 13 residues. Germline V gene data show CDR1 as DFQATT and CDR2 as SNEGSKA (reference sequence). Trimming took 6 bases from V and 8 from J, leaving 16 bases between them. Written as DNA, the CDR3 is TGCAGTGCAGGGCAGGGAGGGGACGAAAAACTGTTTTTT. It specifies CSAGQGGDEKLFF.

Many counts were recorded for this clonotype. The chain uses TRBV5-1 and TRBJ1-2; no clear D gene. This CDR3 comprises 14 residues. Germline values: CDR1 SGHRS, CDR2 YFSETQ. Trimming left V 7 bases short and J 4 bases short, with 17 bases between. The CDR3 loop is CASRNGGPGYGYTF. For the CDR3, the DNA is TGCGCCAGCCGAAACGGAGGCCCAGGCTATGGCTACACCTTC.

This clonotype was observed many times. This rearrangement joins TRBV28 to TRBJ1-5, with 9 bases identical to TRBD1. Germline loops: CDR1 MDHEN, CDR2 SYDVKM. The CDR3 is 16 residues long. The trim removed 3 bases at V and 6 bases at J, leaving 9 bases unmatched. This chain's CDR3 is CASSFPSGQGSQPQHF. DNA of the CDR3: TGTGCCAGCAGTTTCCCCTCGGGACAGGGCTCTCAGCCCCAGCATTTT.